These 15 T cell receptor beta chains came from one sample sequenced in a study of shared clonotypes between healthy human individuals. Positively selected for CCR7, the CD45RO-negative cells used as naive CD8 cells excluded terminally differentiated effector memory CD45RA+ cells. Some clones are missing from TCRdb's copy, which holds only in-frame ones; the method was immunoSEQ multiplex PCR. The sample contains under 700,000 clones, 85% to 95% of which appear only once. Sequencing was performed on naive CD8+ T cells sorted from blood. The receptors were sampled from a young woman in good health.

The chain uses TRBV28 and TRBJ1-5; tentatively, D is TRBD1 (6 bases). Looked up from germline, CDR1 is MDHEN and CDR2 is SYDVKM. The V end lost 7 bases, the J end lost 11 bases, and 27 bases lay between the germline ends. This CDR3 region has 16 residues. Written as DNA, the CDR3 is TGTGCCAGCACCCGTTTACCCACAGGGCTCCAGGAGGCCCAGCATTTT. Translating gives CASTRLPTGLQEAQHF.

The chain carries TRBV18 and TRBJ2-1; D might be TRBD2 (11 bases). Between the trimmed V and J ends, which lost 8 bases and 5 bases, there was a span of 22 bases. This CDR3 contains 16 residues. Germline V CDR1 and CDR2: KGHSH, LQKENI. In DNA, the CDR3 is TGTGCCAGCGAAGGACAGGGGGGACTAGCGGACAATGAGCAGTTCTTC. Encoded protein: CASEGQGGLADNEQFF.

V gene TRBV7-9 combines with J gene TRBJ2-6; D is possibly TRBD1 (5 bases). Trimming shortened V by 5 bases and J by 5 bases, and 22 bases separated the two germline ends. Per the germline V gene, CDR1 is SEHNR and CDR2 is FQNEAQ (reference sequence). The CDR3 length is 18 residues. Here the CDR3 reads CASSTYPYHDSRANVLTF. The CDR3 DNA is TGTGCCAGCAGCACTTATCCATACCATGACAGTCGGGCCAACGTCCTGACTTTC.

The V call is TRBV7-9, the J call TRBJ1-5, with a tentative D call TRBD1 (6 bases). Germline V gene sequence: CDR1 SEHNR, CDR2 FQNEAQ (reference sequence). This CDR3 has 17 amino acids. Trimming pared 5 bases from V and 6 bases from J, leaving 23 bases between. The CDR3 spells CASSHPTGPGRVQPQHF. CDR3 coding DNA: TGTGCCAGCAGCCACCCGACAGGCCCCGGTAGGGTTCAGCCCCAGCATTTT.

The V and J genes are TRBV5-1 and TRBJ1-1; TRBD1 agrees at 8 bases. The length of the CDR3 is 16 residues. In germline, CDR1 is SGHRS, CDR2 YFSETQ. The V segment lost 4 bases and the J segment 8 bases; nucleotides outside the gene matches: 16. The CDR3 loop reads CASSDLRAGGTLEAFF. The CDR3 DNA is TGCGCCAGCAGCGACCTGCGGGCAGGGGGCACCCTCGAAGCTTTCTTT.

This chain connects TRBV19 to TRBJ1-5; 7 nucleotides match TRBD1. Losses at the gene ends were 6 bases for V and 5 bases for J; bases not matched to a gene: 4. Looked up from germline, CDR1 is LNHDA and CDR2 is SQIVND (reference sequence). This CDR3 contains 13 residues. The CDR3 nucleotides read TGTGCCAGTAGCGACAGGGTAGATCAGCCCCAGCATTTT. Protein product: CASSDRVDQPQHF.

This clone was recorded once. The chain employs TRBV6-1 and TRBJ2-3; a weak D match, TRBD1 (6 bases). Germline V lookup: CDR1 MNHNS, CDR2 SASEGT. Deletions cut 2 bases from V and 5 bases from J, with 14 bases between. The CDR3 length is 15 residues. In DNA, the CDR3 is TGTGCCAGCAGTGAACCCAGGGACAACGTAGATACGCAGTATTTT. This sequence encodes CASSEPRDNVDTQYF.

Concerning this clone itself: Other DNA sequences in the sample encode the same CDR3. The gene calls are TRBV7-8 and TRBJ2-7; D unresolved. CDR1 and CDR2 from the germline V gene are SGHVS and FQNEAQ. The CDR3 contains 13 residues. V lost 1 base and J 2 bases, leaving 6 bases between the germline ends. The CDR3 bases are TGTGCCAGCAGCTTAGTGGGGACCTACGAGCAGTACTTC. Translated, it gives CASSLVGTYEQYF.

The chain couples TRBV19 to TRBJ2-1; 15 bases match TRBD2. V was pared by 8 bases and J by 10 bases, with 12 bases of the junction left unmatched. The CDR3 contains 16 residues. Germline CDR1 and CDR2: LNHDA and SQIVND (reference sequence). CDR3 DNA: TGTGCCAGTCGTCCGGGACTAGCGGGGGGTACGTGGGAGCAGTTCTTC. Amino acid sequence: CASRPGLAGGTWEQFF.

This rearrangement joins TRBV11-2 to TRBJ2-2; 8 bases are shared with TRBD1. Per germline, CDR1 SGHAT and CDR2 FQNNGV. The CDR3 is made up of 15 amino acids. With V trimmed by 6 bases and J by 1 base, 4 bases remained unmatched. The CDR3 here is CASSITGGNTGELFF. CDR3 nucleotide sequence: TGTGCCAGCAGTATAACAGGGGGGAACACCGGGGAGCTGTTTTTT.

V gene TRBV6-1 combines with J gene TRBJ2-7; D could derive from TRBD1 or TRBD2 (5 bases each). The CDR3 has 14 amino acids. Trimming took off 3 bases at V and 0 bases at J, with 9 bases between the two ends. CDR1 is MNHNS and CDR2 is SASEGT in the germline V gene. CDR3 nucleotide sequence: TGTGCCAGCAGTGATCCGGGACGCTCCTACGAGCAGTACTTC. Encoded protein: CASSDPGRSYEQYF.

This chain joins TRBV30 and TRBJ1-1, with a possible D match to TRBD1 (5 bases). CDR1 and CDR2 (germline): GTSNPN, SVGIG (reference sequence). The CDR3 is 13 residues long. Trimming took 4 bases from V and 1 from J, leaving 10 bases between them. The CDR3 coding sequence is TGTGCCTGGACCCTGACAGAGAACACTGAAGCTTTCTTT. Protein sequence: CAWTLTENTEAFF.

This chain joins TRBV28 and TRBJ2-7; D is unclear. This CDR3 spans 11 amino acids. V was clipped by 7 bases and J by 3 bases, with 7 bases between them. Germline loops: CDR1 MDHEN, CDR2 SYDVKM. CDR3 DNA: TGTGCCAGCACCCGTGACTACGAGCAGTACTTC. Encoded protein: CASTRDYEQYF. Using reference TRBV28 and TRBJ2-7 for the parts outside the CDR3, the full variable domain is DVKVTQSSRYLVKRTGEKVFLECVQDMDHENMFWYRQDPGLGLRLIYFSYDVKMKEKGDIPEGYSVSREKKERFSLILESASTNQTSMYLCASTRDYEQYFGPGTRLTVT.

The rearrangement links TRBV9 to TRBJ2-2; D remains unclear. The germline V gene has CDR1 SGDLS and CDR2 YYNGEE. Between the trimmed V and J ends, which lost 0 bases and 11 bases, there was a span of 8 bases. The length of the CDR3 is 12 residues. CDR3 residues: CASSVGWPELFF. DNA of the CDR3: TGTGCCAGCAGCGTAGGCTGGCCAGAGCTGTTTTTT.

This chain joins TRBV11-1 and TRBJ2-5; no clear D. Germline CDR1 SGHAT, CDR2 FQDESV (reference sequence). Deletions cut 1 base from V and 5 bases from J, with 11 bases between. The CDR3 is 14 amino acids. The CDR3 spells CASSLVGVLETQYF. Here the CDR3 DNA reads TGTGCCAGCAGCTTAGTTGGTGTACTTGAGACCCAGTACTTC. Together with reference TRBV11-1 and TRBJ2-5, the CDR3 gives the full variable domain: EAEVAQSPRYKITEKSQAVAFWCDPISGHATLYWYRQILGQGPELLVQFQDESVVDDSQLPKDRFSAERLKGVDSTLKIQPAELGDSAMYLCASSLVGVLETQYFGPGTRLLVL.